This TCR beta chain was captured by sequencing in a study of T cell changes during pregnancy in multiple sclerosis. Assay: immunoSEQ multiplex PCR; the TCRdb copy retains only in-frame clones and omits some. The top ten hold 2.9% of the sample, which has some 49,000 clones, 85% to 95% seen once. With 1 base clipped from V and 0 bases from J, the junction kept 4 bases outside the gene matches. The CDR3 is made up of 18 amino acids. CDR1 and CDR2 from the germline V gene are LGHNA and YSLEER. Sequencing was performed on CD8+ T cells from peripheral blood mononuclear cells, taken in the second trimester of pregnancy. The TCR originated in a female donor with multiple sclerosis, enrolled in a pregnancy study. The chain recombines TRBV4-3 with TRBJ2-3, with 13 bases identical to TRBD2. Here the CDR3 DNA reads TGCGCCAGCAGCCAAGGACTAGCGGGGGGTCCTAGCACAGATACGCAGTATTTT. Its protein is CASSQGLAGGPSTDTQYF.